This T cell receptor beta chain came from a study of blood T cell repertoires in COVID-19. About the study: Sources were T cells, B-cell-depleted T cells, or PBMCs; the material itself was cDNA or gDNA.

In the original processing: Amplified reference gene primers provided the basis for estimating nucleated cell counts. The assay was immunoSEQ multiplex PCR, and TCRdb's table has in-frame clones only and misses some. The V and J calls and clone size were taken over from that table, and D and trimming were inferred from the DNA. Among around 130,000 clones listed, roughly 83% were seen once. The CDR3 spans 14 residues. The germline V gene has CDR1 SGHNT and CDR2 YYREEE (reference sequence). Trimming took off 4 bases at V and 4 bases at J, with 13 bases between the two ends. The rearrangement uses TRBV5-4 and TRBJ2-3; a weak D match, TRBD1 (6 bases). The sample was peripheral blood. This TCR was recovered from a woman older than 75 with acute or convalescent COVID-19. The CDR3 region has the DNA TGTGCCAGCAGCCCATGGACAGTCTCAGATACGCAGTATTTT. Translated: CASSPWTVSDTQYF.